This TCR beta chain is drawn from a study of PD-L1 blockade in urothelial cancer. Study as a whole: The patients first took atezolizumab in about 2014, receiving 1,200 mg intravenously every 3 weeks. The authors examined blood 3 weeks (second dose) and 6 weeks after treatment start.

The CDR3 length is 18 residues. Losses at the gene ends were 4 bases for V and 2 bases for J; bases not matched to a gene: 8. In germline, CDR1 is SGHTS, CDR2 YDEGEE. Urothelial carcinoma, locally advanced or metastatic, affected the patients. The templates were synthetic TCR analogs, and they were spiked into each PCR. Here immunoSEQ multiplex PCR was the method, and the copy in TCRdb shows in-frame clones only, minus some. The top ten clones hold around 3.4% of a sample with 55,000 to 85,000 clones, roughly 91% of them seen once. This receptor was identified in a man in his fifties or sixties with urothelial cancer. The material sequenced was PBMCs, taken around atezolizumab (anti-PD-L1) treatment. The chain uses TRBV5-8 and TRBJ2-1, with 14 bases fitting TRBD2. Written as DNA, the CDR3 is TGTGCCAGCAGCAAAACCGGGACTAGCGGGAGTACCTACAATGAGCAGTTCTTC. It yields the protein CASSKTGTSGSTYNEQFF.